A single sample gave rise to the 26 T cell receptor beta chains below, sequenced in a study of CD8 T cells in ankylosing spondylitis. MiXCR was run by TCRdb on the 5' RACE reads, yielding one entry per CDR3 protein. Of roughly 40,000 distinct CDR3 sequences in the sample, approximately 10% were seen once. Sequencing used blood, either unsorted or a sorted T cell fraction (not recorded which). The receptors stem from a male donor with ankylosing spondylitis or in good health (not recorded which).

The V gene is TRBV28, the J gene TRBJ1-5; D not resolved. Germline V CDR1 and CDR2: MDHEN, SYDVKM. This CDR3 has 12 amino acids. Deletions cut 2 bases from V and 7 bases from J, with 6 bases between. The chain's CDR3 is CASSLTKQPQHF. DNA for the CDR3: TGTGCCAGCAGTTTAACAAAGCAGCCCCAGCATTTT.

This clonotype was recorded many times. J is TRBJ1-4 and V is TRBV5-1; 8 positions agree with TRBD1. CDR3 size: 15 residues. V shed 3 bases and J 5 bases; nucleotides not matched to a gene: 6. In germline, CDR1 is SGHRS, CDR2 YFSETQ. Here the CDR3 DNA reads TGCGCCAGCAGCTACAGGGGGAATTGGAATGAAAAACTGTTTTTT. This gives the protein CASSYRGNWNEKLFF.

This clonotype was seen more than once but under ten times. The rearrangement joins TRBV4-2 to TRBJ2-1, with 8 bases lining up with TRBD1. The ends lost 0 bases at V and 4 bases at J; junction bases unmatched: 5. Germline V gene lookup returns CDR1 LGHNA and CDR2 YNFKEQ. This CDR3 has 16 residues. CDR3 in amino acids: CASSQDWDRSYNEQFF. CDR3 DNA sequence: TGTGCCAGCAGCCAAGATTGGGACAGGAGTTACAATGAGCAGTTCTTC.

The sample holds many counts of this clonotype. The rearrangement uses TRBV29-1 and TRBJ2-6, with D possibly TRBD1 on 6 matching bases. Trimming left V 7 bases short and J 0 bases short, with 16 bases between. This CDR3 is 16 amino acids long. The germline CDR1 and CDR2 sequences are SQVTM and ANQGSEA. The DNA for the CDR3 is TGCAGCGCCACACGGGACACCGACTCTGGGGCCAACGTCCTGACTTTC. This codes for CSATRDTDSGANVLTF.

This clonotype was recorded many times. The CDR3 DNA is TGTGCCAGCAGCAGACCAAGGGGGACAGGGGCCTACGAGCAGTACTTC. Its translation is CASSRPRGTGAYEQYF. The chain has TRBV21-1 and TRBJ2-7; the table's TRBD1 call for D was not verified on the DNA. TRBV21-1 is deemed a pseudogene. The CDR3 runs to 16 residues.

This clonotype has at least ten counts. The V call is TRBV28, the J call TRBJ2-7; D perhaps matches TRBD1 (6 bases). With 3 bases removed from V and 8 bases from J, the gap between germline ends came to 8 bases. This CDR3 comprises 11 residues. Looked up from germline, CDR1 is MDHEN and CDR2 is SYDVKM. The CDR3 nucleotides are TGTGCCAGCAGTTTCAGGGGTAAGCAGTACTTC. Its protein is CASSFRGKQYF.

V is TRBV12-3 or TRBV12-4 and J is TRBJ1-1; D is perhaps TRBD1 (5 bases). The CDR3 contains 16 residues. Trimming removed 3 bases at V and 2 bases at J, with 16 bases between. CDR3: CASSFGGIGRNTEAFF. The DNA of the CDR3 is TGTGCCAGCAGTTTTGGGGGGATTGGGCGCAACACTGAAGCTTTCTTT.

This clonotype occurred a few times. The chain links TRBV7-8 to TRBJ2-2; 11 bases map to TRBD2. From germline, CDR1 is SGHVS and CDR2 FQNEAQ. V lost 2 bases to trimming and J lost 3 bases; unmatched junction nucleotides: 2. This CDR3 has 16 residues. The CDR3: CASSLLAGGDTGELFF. In nucleotides, the CDR3 is TGTGCCAGCAGCTTACTAGCGGGGGGTGACACCGGGGAGCTGTTTTTT.

This clonotype occurred a few times. The chain carries TRBV20-1 and TRBJ2-7; D perhaps matches TRBD1 (5 bases). Germline CDR1 is DFQATT and CDR2 is SNEGSKA (reference sequence). This CDR3 contains 13 residues. The V end lost 3 bases, the J end lost 4 bases, and 13 bases lay between the germline ends. The CDR3 DNA reads as TGCAGTGCTAGGGGTACGGCAGGGTACGAGCAGTACTTC. It yields the protein CSARGTAGYEQYF.

The chain carries TRBV29-1 and TRBJ1-2; D not certain. The ends were cut back, 0 bases at V and 8 bases at J, with 7 bases in the middle. From germline, CDR1 is SQVTM and CDR2 ANQGSEA. The CDR3 contains 11 residues. CDR3 sequence reads: CSVEEGEGYTF. CDR3 sequence (DNA): TGCAGCGTTGAAGAGGGAGAAGGCTACACCTTC. Complete variable domain (other parts from reference TRBV29-1 and TRBJ1-2): SAVISQKPSRDICQRGTSLTIQCQVDSQVTMMFWYRQQPGQSLTLIATANQGSEATYESGFVIDKFPISRPNLTFSTLTVSNMSPEDSSIYLCSVEEGEGYTFGSGTRLTVV.

This clonotype occurred many times. The genes are TRBV29-1 and TRBJ1-2; 8 nucleotides match TRBD1. Per the germline V gene, CDR1 is SQVTM and CDR2 is ANQGSEA. CDR3 length: 15 amino acids. Trimming cost V 4 bases and J 4 bases; bases outside gene matches: 11. The CDR3 is CSVVSDRGRSYGYTF. The DNA of the CDR3 is TGCAGCGTTGTCAGTGACAGGGGACGTTCCTATGGCTACACCTTC.

The gene calls are TRBV6-6 and TRBJ1-1; the D is unclear. The CDR3 runs to 12 residues. Trimming removed 5 bases from V and 4 bases from J, with 8 bases in between. Germline values: CDR1 MNHNY, CDR2 SVGAGI (reference sequence). In DNA, the CDR3 is TGTGCCAGCAGTACAGCTGGCACTGAAGCTTTCTTT. This translates into CASSTAGTEAFF.

This clonotype was recorded at least ten times. The J gene is TRBJ2-3, the V gene TRBV5-1, with a tentative D call TRBD1 (5 bases). V gave up 0 bases and J gave up 4 bases, with 15 bases separating them. In germline, CDR1 is SGHRS, CDR2 YFSETQ. The CDR3 sequence is 16 residues long. CDR3: CASSLALAGAADTQYF. CDR3 bases: TGCGCCAGCAGCTTGGCCCTGGCTGGGGCCGCAGATACGCAGTATTTT.

This clonotype was picked up many times. V and J are TRBV30 and TRBJ1-4; D uncertain. This CDR3 has 14 amino acids. Per the germline V gene, CDR1 is GTSNPN and CDR2 is SVGIG (reference sequence). V was trimmed by 1 base and J by 7 bases, leaving 13 bases between them. The CDR3 protein is CAWSGSRLGEKLFF. In nucleotides, the CDR3 is TGTGCCTGGAGTGGTAGTAGGCTAGGTGAAAAACTGTTTTTT.

This clonotype appeared a few times. The chain uses TRBV20-1 and TRBJ2-2; the D gene is possibly TRBD2 (5 bases). Trimming pared 1 base from V and 7 bases from J, leaving 13 bases between. Per germline, CDR1 DFQATT and CDR2 SNEGSKA (reference sequence). This CDR3 is 14 amino acids long. The CDR3 reads CSARVGVGSGELFF. The CDR3 DNA follows: TGCAGTGCTAGAGTTGGGGTGGGGAGCGGGGAGCTGTTTTTT.

This clonotype has a handful of counts. The chain links TRBV30 to TRBJ2-5; D is perhaps TRBD2 (5 bases). Germline CDR1 GTSNPN, CDR2 SVGIG (reference sequence). The CDR3 covers 14 residues. V gave up 0 bases and J gave up 5 bases, with 13 bases separating them. In DNA form, the CDR3 reads TGTGCCTGGAGTGTATCTGGGTCGGGGGAGACCCAGTACTTC. Encoded protein: CAWSVSGSGETQYF. The full variable domain, completed using reference TRBV30 and TRBJ2-5, is SQTIHQWPATLVQPVGSPLSLECTVEGTSNPNLYWYRQAAGRGLQLLFYSVGIGQISSEVPQNLSASRPQDRQFILSSKKLLLSDSGFYLCAWSVSGSGETQYFGPGTRLLVL.

Ten or more counts support this clonotype. The chain joins TRBV5-1 to TRBJ2-7; a possible D gene is TRBD1 (5 bases). Germline CDR1 is SGHRS and CDR2 is YFSETQ. Trimming took off 2 bases at V and 7 bases at J, with 13 bases between the two ends. The CDR3 consists of 13 residues. CDR3 bases: TGCGCCAGCAGCTTTCAGGGTCATTCGGAGCAGTACTTC. Amino acids: CASSFQGHSEQYF.

In its sample, this clonotype was seen a few times. The gene calls are TRBV6-1 and TRBJ2-7; D gene uncertain. In germline, CDR1 is MNHNS, CDR2 SASEGT. V was pared by 4 bases and J by 0 bases, with 7 bases between. The CDR3 consists of 13 residues. The CDR3 here is CASSVWTSYEQYF. The CDR3 DNA reads as TGTGCCAGCAGTGTGTGGACCTCCTACGAGCAGTACTTC.

This clonotype was counted ten times or more. V is TRBV5-1 and J is TRBJ2-2; TRBD1 matches 7 bases. This CDR3 region has 15 residues. Per germline, CDR1 SGHRS and CDR2 YFSETQ. Trimming took 3 bases from V and 0 from J; bases not matched to a gene: 2. The CDR3 is CASSSGTANTGELFF. The CDR3, as DNA: TGCGCCAGCAGCTCCGGGACAGCGAACACCGGGGAGCTGTTTTTT.

Comment on this clonotype: This may come from a read error, since a much larger clone is one base off. V usage is TRBV12-3 or TRBV12-4 and J usage is TRBJ1-3; D is undetermined. The length of the CDR3 is 16 residues. CDR3 residues: CVSTGFLKRSGNTIYF. The CDR3 DNA sequence: TGTGTCAGCACCGGGTTCCTGAAACGCTCTGGAAACACCATATATTTT.

This clonotype occurred many times. The chain is built from TRBV6-2 or TRBV6-3 and TRBJ1-1; perhaps TRBD1 as D (5 bases). The CDR3 is made up of 15 amino acids. The ends were cut back, 7 bases at V and 5 bases at J, with 20 bases in the middle. Germline CDR1 is MNHEY and CDR2 is SVGEGT. The CDR3 loop is CASKNSGQGGTEAFF. CDR3 in DNA: TGTGCCAGCAAAAATTCGGGGCAAGGTGGGACTGAAGCTTTCTTT.

In this sample, this clonotype turned up a few times. CDR3 residues: CASSYSYSTEQYF. The DNA of the CDR3 is TGTGCCAGCAGTTACTCGTATAGCACCGAGCAGTACTTC. This chain uses TRBV6-6 with TRBJ2-7; D call uncertain. CDR1 MNHNY and CDR2 SVGAGI come from the germline V gene (reference sequence). Trimming removed 0 bases at V and 6 bases at J, with 9 bases between. The CDR3 spans 13 residues.

This clonotype has a count of ten or more. The chain joins TRBV5-1 to TRBJ2-7, with D possibly matching TRBD2 (6 bases). Germline V gene lookup returns CDR1 SGHRS and CDR2 YFSETQ. The V end was cut by 3 bases, the J end by 6 bases, with 16 bases between. This CDR3 spans 14 amino acids. CDR3 bases: TGCGCCAGCAGCTGGGACGGGCGGGACGGCGAGCAGTACTTC. It codes for CASSWDGRDGEQYF.

This clonotype appeared many times. This rearrangement joins TRBV10-3 to TRBJ2-3; maybe TRBD1 (6 bases). The CDR3 covers 13 residues. The V and J ends lost 4 bases and 4 bases respectively, with 9 bases between them. In germline, CDR1 is ENHRY, CDR2 SYGVKD. For the CDR3, the DNA is TGTGCCATCAGTGGGGGGCCTGCAGATACGCAGTATTTT. This gives the protein CAISGGPADTQYF.

This sequence joins TRBV2 and TRBJ1-1; 9 bases map to TRBD1. The V gene end was trimmed by 6 bases and the J gene end by 1 base; junction bases not matched to a gene: 12. Germline V lookup: CDR1 SNHLY, CDR2 FYNNEI. The CDR3 consists of 17 residues. The CDR3 is CASRPPGQGFRNTEAFF. In DNA form, the CDR3 reads TGTGCCAGCAGACCTCCGGGACAGGGATTTCGGAACACTGAAGCTTTCTTT.

This clonotype occurred many times. V and J are TRBV7-6 and TRBJ1-1; no reliable D call. The germline V gene has CDR1 SGHVS and CDR2 FNYEAQ. V was pared by 2 bases and J by 5 bases, with 9 bases between. The CDR3 contains 13 residues. CDR3 loop: CASSLHAKTEAFF. CDR3 DNA: TGTGCCAGCAGCTTACATGCGAAGACTGAAGCTTTCTTT.